The 9 T cell receptor beta chains given below trace back to one sample, sequenced in a study of shared T cell receptors in the human thymus. Some clones are missing from TCRdb's copy, which holds only in-frame ones; the method was immunoSEQ multiplex PCR. The profile shows roughly 560,000 clones, about 84% of them singletons. Another study also made use of these data, one on human thymus T cells.

Material for sequencing was thymocytes. Receptor source: a boy under two years old with a congenital heart defect.

The chain recombines TRBV27 with TRBJ2-7, with a weak D call TRBD2 (5 bases). This CDR3 comprises 15 residues. CDR1 is MNHEY, CDR2 SMNVEV, per germline (reference sequence). Trimming stripped 5 bases from V and 2 bases from J, with 16 bases between. DNA for the CDR3: TGTGCCAGCAGTAAGAGCGGCCATGATACCTACGAGCAGTACTTC. Protein: CASSKSGHDTYEQYF.

This clone was counted between two and nine times. The chain has TRBV7-8 and TRBJ2-5, with D hard to call. V lost 5 bases, J lost 5 bases, and 12 bases lay in between. The CDR3 runs to 13 residues. The germline gives CDR1 SGHVS, CDR2 FQNEAQ. The CDR3 coding sequence is TGTGCCAGCAGCCCTGCCAGATCGGAGACCCAGTACTTC. Translation: CASSPARSETQYF.

The V and J genes are TRBV4-1 and TRBJ2-5; D might be TRBD2 (6 bases). V lost 1 base to trimming and J lost 5 bases, with 14 bases between them. The CDR3 runs 15 residues. Germline CDR1 and CDR2: MGHRA and YSYEKL. In DNA form, the CDR3 reads TGCGCCAGCAGCCAAGGCCCAGCGGGTCGGGAGACCCAGTACTTC. Translated, it gives CASSQGPAGRETQYF.

The V gene is TRBV25-1, the J gene TRBJ2-7, with D unclear. V gave up 1 base and J gave up 6 bases, with 16 bases separating them. Germline CDR1 is MGHDK and CDR2 is SYGVNS. The CDR3 is 15 residues long. The CDR3 DNA reads TGTGCCAGCAGTGAATGCCTATCCCCGTTTTGCGAGCAGTACTTC. Its translation is CASSECLSPFCEQYF.

The chain couples TRBV9 to TRBJ2-7; TRBD2 aligns across 8 bases. The junction had 12 bases not matched to a gene; V was cut back by 5 bases and J by 2 bases. Germline V gene data show CDR1 as SGDLS and CDR2 as YYNGEE. The CDR3 length is 16 residues. CDR3 sequence reads: CASSFGGGLGTYEQYF. The CDR3 DNA is TGTGCCAGCAGTTTTGGAGGGGGACTAGGGACCTACGAGCAGTACTTC.

The V call is TRBV5-1, the J call TRBJ2-7, with no clear D. The CDR3 has 16 amino acids. Germline V lookup: CDR1 SGHRS, CDR2 YFSETQ. V lost 1 base and J 2 bases, leaving 16 bases between the germline ends. In DNA form, the CDR3 reads TGCGCCAGCAGCTTGCCTGGCAGGCCCGACACCTACGAGCAGTACTTC. Encoded protein: CASSLPGRPDTYEQYF.

The chain has TRBV27 and TRBJ2-7; maybe TRBD2 (6 bases). V dropped 10 bases and J dropped 0 bases, with 19 bases sitting between them. Germline CDR1 is MNHEY and CDR2 is SMNVEV (reference sequence). The CDR3 is made up of 15 amino acids. The CDR3 sequence is CATRGGGDGSYEQYF. The CDR3 DNA reads as TGTGCCACTAGGGGAGGCGGGGACGGCTCCTACGAGCAGTACTTC.

The J gene is TRBJ2-7, the V gene TRBV2; TRBD1 aligns across 9 bases. The CDR3 spans 15 residues. J gave up 3 bases and V 2 bases, and 5 bases lay outside the gene matches. Germline loops: CDR1 SNHLY, CDR2 FYNNEI. The CDR3 DNA reads as TGTGCCAGCAGTGAACCGGGACAGGGACACTACGAGCAGTACTTC. This gives the protein CASSEPGQGHYEQYF.

The rearrangement links TRBV6-1 to TRBJ2-5, with D maybe TRBD2 (5 bases). Trimming stripped 4 bases from V and 1 base from J, with 10 bases between. The germline V gene encodes CDR1 MNHNS and CDR2 SASEGT. The CDR3 contains 14 residues. The CDR3 loop reads CASSAPGVQETQYF. DNA of the CDR3: TGTGCCAGCAGTGCCCCCGGGGTCCAAGAGACCCAGTACTTC.